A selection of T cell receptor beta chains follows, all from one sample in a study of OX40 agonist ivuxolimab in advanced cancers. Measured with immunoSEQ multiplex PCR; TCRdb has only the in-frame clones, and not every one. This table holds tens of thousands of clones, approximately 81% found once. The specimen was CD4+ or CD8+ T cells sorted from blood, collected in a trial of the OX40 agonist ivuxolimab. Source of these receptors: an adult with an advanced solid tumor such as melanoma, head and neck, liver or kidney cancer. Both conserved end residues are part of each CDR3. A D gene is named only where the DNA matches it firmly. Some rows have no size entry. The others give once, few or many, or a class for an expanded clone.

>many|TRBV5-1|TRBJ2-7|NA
TGCGCCAGCACCGTTGGGTCCTTAGGGACCTACGAGCAGTACTTC
CASTVGSLGTYEQYF
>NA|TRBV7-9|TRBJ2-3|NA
TGTGCCAGCAGCCGTTATTCGTCGGCAGGGACGACTTTGGCCGATACGCAGTATTTT
CASSRYSSAGTTLADTQYF
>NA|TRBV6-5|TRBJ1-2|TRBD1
TGTGCCAGCGGCCGAGGACAGGGGGATGGCTACACCTTC
CASGRGQGDGYTF
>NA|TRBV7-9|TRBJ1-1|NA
TGTGCCAGCAGCTGGGGTGGGGGCTTGGGCACTGAAGCTTTCTTT
CASSWGGGLGTEAFF
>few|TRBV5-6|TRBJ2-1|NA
TGTGCCAGCAGCTCCGGGTCTGTGTTATGGATTGTACACGATGAGCAGTTCTTC
CASSSGSVLWIVHDEQFF
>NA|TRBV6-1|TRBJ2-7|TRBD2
TGTGCCAGCAGTTTCGGACTAGCCTACGAGCAGTACTTC
CASSFGLAYEQYF
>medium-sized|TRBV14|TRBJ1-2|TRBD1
TGTGCCAGCAGCCAAGATGTCCGGGGACAGGGACTCTATGGCTACACCTTC
CASSQDVRGQGLYGYTF
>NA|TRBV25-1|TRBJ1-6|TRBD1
TGTGCCAGCAGTGGACAGGGACAGCTTTCACCCCTCCACTTT
CASSGQGQLSPLHF
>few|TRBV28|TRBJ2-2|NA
TGTGCCAGCAGCTTACAGGACTTTACTAGGGGGGAGCTGTTTTTT
CASSLQDFTRGELFF
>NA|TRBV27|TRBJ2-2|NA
TGTGCCAGCAGTTTCAATCGGGTATTGGCCGGGGAGCTGTTTTTT
CASSFNRVLAGELFF
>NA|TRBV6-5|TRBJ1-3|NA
TGTGCCAGCAGTTTAGCCGGGACCCTCTCTGGAAACACCATATATTTT
CASSLAGTLSGNTIYF
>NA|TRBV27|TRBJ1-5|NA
TGTGCCAGTCACGCTAATAGCAATCAGCCCCAGCATTTT
CASHANSNQPQHF
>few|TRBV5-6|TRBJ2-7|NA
TGTGCCAGCAGCCCCCTTCGTGGCGGGAAGGGAGGCGGGCAGTACTTC
CASSPLRGGKGGGQYF
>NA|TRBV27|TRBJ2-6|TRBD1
TGTGCCAGCAGTCGCCGGACAGGATCGGGGGCCAACGTCCTGACTTTC
CASSRRTGSGANVLTF
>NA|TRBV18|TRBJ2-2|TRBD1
TGTGCCAGCTCACCGGGACAGGGAATCACCGGGGAGCTGTTTTTT
CASSPGQGITGELFF
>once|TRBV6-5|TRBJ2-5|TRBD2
TGTGCCAGCAGTTACGGACTAGCGGGAGGGCAAGAGACCCAGTACTTC
CASSYGLAGGQETQYF
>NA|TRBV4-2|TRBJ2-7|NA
TGTGCCAGCAGCCCCCGCAGGGGAGGCCACGAGCAGTACTTC
CASSPRRGGHEQYF
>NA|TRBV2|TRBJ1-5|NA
TGTGCCACCAATGTGGGACAAAGCAATCAGCCCCAGCATTTT
CATNVGQSNQPQHF
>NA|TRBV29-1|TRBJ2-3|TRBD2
TGCAGCGTCGGACTAGGGGCAGATACGCAGTATTTT
CSVGLGADTQYF
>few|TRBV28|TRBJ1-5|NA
TGTGCCAGCAGCCTACAGAAGCAGCCCCAGCATTTT
CASSLQKQPQHF
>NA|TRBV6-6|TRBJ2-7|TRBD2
TGTGCCAGCAGTTACCCAGGACTAGCGGGCAACGAGCAGTACTTC
CASSYPGLAGNEQYF
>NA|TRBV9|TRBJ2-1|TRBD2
TGTGCCAGCAGCGGGACTAGCGGGAGTTATGAGCAGTTCTTC
CASSGTSGSYEQFF
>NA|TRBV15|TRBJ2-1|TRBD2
TGTGCCACCAGCAGAGATCGGTCTAGCGGGAGGTCATTGAATGAGCAGTTCTTC
CATSRDRSSGRSLNEQFF
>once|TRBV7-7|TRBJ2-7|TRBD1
TGTGCCAGCAGCCCGAGGACAGGGGCCTACGAGCAGTACTTC
CASSPRTGAYEQYF
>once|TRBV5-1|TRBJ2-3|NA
TGCGCCAGCAGCAGGGACGGCCGCACAGATACGCAGTATTTT
CASSRDGRTDTQYF
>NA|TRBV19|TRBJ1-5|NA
TGTGCCAGTAGCGCGATGGGAGTTAGCAATCAGCCCCAGCATTTT
CASSAMGVSNQPQHF
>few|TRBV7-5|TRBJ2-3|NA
TGTGTCAGAAGCCCGATCTGGGGTACTCCCGCAGATACGCAGTATTTT
CVRSPIWGTPADTQYF
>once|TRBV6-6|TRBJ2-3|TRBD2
TGTGCCAGCGGTCCTACCGTAGCGGGACGCACAGATACGCAGTATTTT
CASGPTVAGRTDTQYF
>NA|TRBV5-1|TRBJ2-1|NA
TGCGCCAGCAGCTTGGACGGGCCGGGTGAGCAGTTCTTC
CASSLDGPGEQFF
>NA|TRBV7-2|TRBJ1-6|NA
TGTGCCAGCAGCCGCGCCGGCTTTACGGATTCACCCCTCCACTTT
CASSRAGFTDSPLHF
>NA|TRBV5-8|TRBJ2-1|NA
TGTGCCAGCAGCTCCGGAGCGGATAAAGGTGATGAGCAGTTCTTC
CASSSGADKGDEQFF
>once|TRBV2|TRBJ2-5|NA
TGTGCCAGCAAAGGGCAGGGGAAGGAGACCCAGTACTTC
CASKGQGKETQYF
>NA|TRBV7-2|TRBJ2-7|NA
TGTGCCAGCAGCTTAGGACTAGGGGAGGAGCAGTACTTC
CASSLGLGEEQYF
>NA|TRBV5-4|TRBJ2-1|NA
TGTGCCAGCAGCTTGTCTAGAAACAATGAGCAGTTCTTC
CASSLSRNNEQFF
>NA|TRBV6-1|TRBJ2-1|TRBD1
TGTGCCAGCAGTGAGAGGACAGGGGACGATGAGCAGTTCTTC
CASSERTGDDEQFF
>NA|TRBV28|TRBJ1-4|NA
TGTGCCAGCAGTGGGACGGGAGTTAATGAAAAACTGTTTTTT
CASSGTGVNEKLFF
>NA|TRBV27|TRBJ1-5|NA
TGTGCCAGCAGTCACAACCCCCAGGGGATCCGCAATCAGCCCCAGCATTTT
CASSHNPQGIRNQPQHF
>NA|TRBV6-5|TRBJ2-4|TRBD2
TGTGCCAGCAGGTCGACTAGCGGGGGAGACATTCAGTACTTC
CASRSTSGGDIQYF
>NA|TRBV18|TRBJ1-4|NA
TGTGCCAGCTCACCACCGAGGAGCCAGGGAGTTTTTAATGAAAAACTGTTTTTT
CASSPPRSQGVFNEKLFF
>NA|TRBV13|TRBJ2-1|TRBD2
TGTGCCAGCAGCTTACGGACACTAGCGGGAGGGCCAGGGTTTTACAATGAGCAGTTCTTC
CASSLRTLAGGPGFYNEQFF